These 28 T cell receptor beta chains share one sample of origin, sequenced in a study of molecular identifiers for immune sequencing clone quantification. TCRdb redid the calling of the PCR reads with MiXCR, one entry per CDR3 protein. The sample carries under 600,000 distinct CDR3 sequences, over 20% recorded once. Sequences were obtained from naive CD8+ T cells from blood, with Jurkat cell RNA spiked in. Documented subset: FACS-sorted CD8+CD4-CCR7+CD45RA+ naive T cells. The receptors here all came from a human donor in good health. Some libraries in this study had Jurkat cell RNA spiked in.

The chain is built from TRBV3-1 and TRBJ2-2; 8 nucleotides line up with TRBD1. CDR3 size: 17 residues. Germline V lookup: CDR1 LGHDT, CDR2 YNNKEL (reference sequence). The ends lost 9 bases at V and 5 bases at J; junction bases unmatched: 17. CDR3 in DNA: TGTGCCAGTACCGGGACAGGTTTACCGACAGGTACCGGGGAGCTGTTTTTT. It codes for CASTGTGLPTGTGELFF.

This clonotype has more than one count but fewer than ten. The rearrangement uses TRBV7-8 and TRBJ1-1; the D gene is possibly TRBD1 (6 bases). V shed 5 bases and J shed 1 base, with 14 bases lying between them. Per the germline V gene, CDR1 is SGHVS and CDR2 is FQNEAQ. The CDR3 runs 15 residues. CDR3 residues: CASSRGGSSNTEAFF. Written as DNA, the CDR3 is TGTGCCAGCAGCCGAGGGGGAAGCTCGAACACTGAAGCTTTCTTT.

Only a few counts were recorded for this clonotype. This chain joins TRBV11-2 and TRBJ1-2; TRBD1 matches at 7 bases. Germline values: CDR1 SGHAT, CDR2 FQNNGV. V lost 3 bases and J lost 0; bases outside the gene matches: 22. This CDR3 has 21 amino acids. In nucleotides, the CDR3 is TGTGCCAGCAGCTTCCTACTTACAGGGGCCCGGCCGTCGGCCGCTAACTATGGCTACACCTTC. This sequence encodes CASSFLLTGARPSAANYGYTF.

A note on this clonotype: A much more abundant neighbour one base away suggests this may be a read error. The rearrangement links TRBV7-3 to TRBJ2-7, with 10 bases fitting TRBD1. The length of the CDR3 is 14 residues. CDR1 is SGHTA and CDR2 is FQGTGA in the germline V gene. The CDR3 bases are TGTGCCAGCAGCCAAGGGACAGGGGACTACGAGCGGTACTTC. As protein: CASSQGTGDYERYF.

This clonotype was observed many times. The CDR3 here is CASSHDRGYEQYF. CDR3 in DNA: TGCGCCAGCAGCCACGACAGGGGCTACGAGCAGTACTTC. The chain employs TRBV4-1 and TRBJ2-7, with 8 bases lining up with TRBD1. V dropped 3 bases and J dropped 3; count of bases not matched to a gene: 1. Germline CDR1 is MGHRA and CDR2 is YSYEKL. The CDR3 covers 13 residues.

The table lists this clonotype with many counts. This chain uses TRBV20-1 with TRBJ2-1; no clear D. Germline V lookup: CDR1 DFQATT, CDR2 SNEGSKA (reference sequence). Trimming removed 3 bases from V and 4 bases from J, with 10 bases in between. The CDR3 sequence is 13 residues long. CDR3 in amino acids: CSARPPGYNEQFF. CDR3 bases: TGCAGTGCTAGGCCTCCCGGATACAATGAGCAGTTCTTC.

As for this clonotype: A much larger clone is a single base away; this may be a read error. The chain links TRBV7-9 to TRBJ2-7; TRBD2 aligns across 10 bases. This CDR3 is 15 amino acids long. Germline-derived CDR1 and CDR2 are SEHNR and FQNEAQ (reference sequence). V lost 5 bases, J lost 2 bases, and 6 bases stayed unmatched. This chain's CDR3 is CASSPSGTSAYEQYF. DNA for the CDR3: TGTGCCAGCAGCCCGTCCGGGACTAGCGCCTACGAGCAGTACTTC.

There are many counts of this clonotype. The gene calls are TRBV6-6 and TRBJ2-5; D is ambiguous. The CDR3 totals 12 residues. Trimming left V 0 bases short and J 10 bases short, with 9 bases between. Germline V gives CDR1 MNHNY, CDR2 SVGAGI (reference sequence). The CDR3 DNA follows: TGTGCCAGCAGTTACTCCGAGTGGGACCAGTACTTC. Amino acids: CASSYSEWDQYF.

The chain couples TRBV4-2 to TRBJ2-2; 7 bases map to TRBD2. Germline values: CDR1 LGHNA, CDR2 YNFKEQ. V was pared by 1 base and J by 2 bases, with 13 bases of the junction left unmatched. The CDR3 is 19 residues long. CDR3 DNA sequence: TGTGCCAGCAGCCAAGGAGTCTTGGGGCTAGCGGCCAACACCGGGGAGCTGTTTTTT. Amino acid sequence: CASSQGVLGLAANTGELFF.

V and J are TRBV2 and TRBJ1-6; possibly TRBD1 for D (5 bases). CDR1 and CDR2 (germline): SNHLY, FYNNEI. The CDR3 runs to 16 residues. Trimming took off 3 bases at V and 6 bases at J, with 15 bases between the two ends. The CDR3 DNA reads as TGTGCCAGCAGTGAGATCCCGGGACGGATTAATTCACCCCTCCACTTT. Its protein is CASSEIPGRINSPLHF.

This clonotype was observed a handful of times. This rearrangement joins TRBV29-1 to TRBJ1-2, with D maybe TRBD1 (5 bases). V was cut by 1 base and J by 3 bases, with 12 bases left in between. The CDR3 extends over 14 amino acids. Germline V gene lookup returns CDR1 SQVTM and CDR2 ANQGSEA. The CDR3 sequence: CSVEVGGGYYGYTF. The DNA of the CDR3 is TGCAGCGTTGAAGTTGGGGGGGGTTACTATGGCTACACCTTC. Supplemented by reference TRBV29-1 and TRBJ1-2, the full variable domain reads SAVISQKPSRDICQRGTSLTIQCQVDSQVTMMFWYRQQPGQSLTLIATANQGSEATYESGFVIDKFPISRPNLTFSTLTVSNMSPEDSSIYLCSVEVGGGYYGYTFGSGTRLTVV.

Comments on this clonotype: This could be a read error, since a much larger clone is one nucleotide away. The chain recombines TRBV5-1 with TRBJ2-3; 13 nucleotides align to TRBD2. V shed 3 bases, J shed 0 bases, and the junction held 10 bases outside the gene matches. Germline V gene lookup returns CDR1 SGHRS and CDR2 YFSETQ. This CDR3 has 19 residues. For the CDR3, the DNA is TGCGCCAGCAGCTGGGGGACTAGCGGGAACCTTCTTAGCACAGATACGCAGTATTTT. It translates to CASSWGTSGNLLSTDTQYF.

This clonotype appeared many times. V gene TRBV27 combines with J gene TRBJ1-2; D gene unclear. CDR3 length: 17 amino acids. CDR1 and CDR2 (germline): MNHEY, SMNVEV (reference sequence). Trimming left V 0 bases short and J 2 bases short, with 16 bases between. The CDR3 loop is CASSLSFSDERNYGYTF. CDR3 DNA sequence: TGTGCCAGCAGTTTATCCTTTTCTGACGAGCGAAACTATGGCTACACCTTC.

This clonotype was found many times. The rearrangement joins TRBV7-2 to TRBJ2-7; TRBD1 matches at 10 bases. This CDR3 contains 17 residues. Germline CDR1 and CDR2: SGHTA and FQGNSA. The ends lost 5 bases at V and 2 bases at J; junction bases unmatched: 12. CDR3 in amino acids: CASSPPRGDRGAYEQYF. CDR3 in DNA: TGTGCCAGCAGCCCCCCACGTGGGGACAGGGGTGCCTACGAGCAGTACTTC.

Regarding this clonotype: Germline is not matched at one junction end, which may reflect a read error. This sequence joins TRBV28 and TRBJ2-7; 9 bases align to TRBD2. Germline V lookup: CDR1 MDHEN, CDR2 SYDVKM. The CDR3 length is 11 residues. CDR3 in amino acids: CASSTLAGEHF. Written as DNA, the CDR3 is TGTGCCAGCAGTACCTTAGCGGGAGAACACTTC.

A few counts support this clonotype. The CDR3 ends on some other residue instead of the conserved phenylalanine or tryptophan, so this is likely a read error. V usage is TRBV6-2 or TRBV6-3 and J usage is TRBJ2-3; possibly TRBD2 for D (5 bases). The V and J ends lost 3 bases and 4 bases respectively, with 11 bases between them. CDR3 length: 14 residues. Per the germline V gene, CDR1 is MNHEY and CDR2 is SVGEGT. CDR3 amino acids: CASSYPEGADTQYL. CDR3 coding DNA: TGTGCCAGCAGTTATCCCGAGGGTGCAGATACGCAGTATCTT.

With regard to this clonotype: Relative to the germline gene, one junction end is altered; a read error may explain this. The J gene is TRBJ1-1, the V gene TRBV12-5; no definite D call. Germline-derived CDR1 and CDR2 are LGHNT and FRNRAP. The CDR3 is 13 residues long. The CDR3 reads CASGLTVNNEAFF. CDR3 coding DNA: TGTGCTAGTGGTTTGACAGTGAACAATGAAGCTTTCTTT.

This clonotype was observed a few times. The rearrangement joins TRBV30 to TRBJ2-1; 13 bases line up with TRBD2. V dropped 0 bases and J dropped 8; count of bases not matched to a gene: 4. CDR1 is GTSNPN, CDR2 SVGIG, per germline (reference sequence). The CDR3 has 15 residues. In nucleotides, the CDR3 is TGTGCCTGGAGTGTTGGGACTAGCGGGGTCGATGAGCAGTTCTTC. This gives the protein CAWSVGTSGVDEQFF.

This chain uses TRBV7-9 with TRBJ2-7; 7 nucleotides match TRBD2. Germline assignment: CDR1 SEHNR and CDR2 FQNEAQ (reference sequence). The CDR3 consists of 16 residues. Germline trimming cut 1 base from V and 4 bases from J; bases unmatched to any gene: 10. CDR3 sequence: CASSLGNGGIEYEQYF. DNA for the CDR3: TGTGCCAGCAGCTTAGGCAACGGGGGGATTGAATACGAGCAGTACTTC.

The rearrangement uses TRBV7-2 and TRBJ2-7; D unclear. This CDR3 comprises 15 residues. Germline V CDR1 and CDR2: SGHTA, FQGNSA. V was clipped by 5 bases and J by 2 bases, with 16 bases between them. The CDR3: CASSPSPDTTYEQYF. In DNA, the CDR3 is TGTGCCAGCAGCCCGAGCCCCGATACGACCTACGAGCAGTACTTC.

In this sample, this clonotype turned up once. V gene TRBV20-1 combines with J gene TRBJ1-3; 11 bases fit TRBD1. After removal of 2 bases from V and 8 bases from J, the junction contained 11 bases not matched to a gene. The V gene's germline CDR1 is DFQATT and CDR2 SNEGSKA (reference sequence). This CDR3 contains 16 residues. The CDR3 is CSARSDRGHFGDTIYF. The CDR3 nucleotides are TGCAGTGCTAGATCGGACAGGGGGCACTTCGGAGACACCATATATTTT.

This clonotype came up a few times. The chain has TRBV15 and TRBJ2-5, with D perhaps TRBD1 or TRBD2 (5 bases each). V was shortened by 0 bases and J by 7 bases, with 15 bases between the two germline ends. CDR1 is LNHNV, CDR2 YYDKDF, per germline (reference sequence). The CDR3 is 15 amino acids. CDR3 in amino acids: CATSRDYGTDRTQYF. The CDR3 DNA reads TGTGCCACCAGCAGAGATTATGGGACCGATAGGACCCAGTACTTC.

Many counts were recorded for this clonotype. This rearrangement joins TRBV7-2 to TRBJ1-3, with no clear D. Germline V gene sequence: CDR1 SGHTA, CDR2 FQGNSA. V lost 2 bases to trimming and J lost 0 bases, with 8 bases between them. The CDR3 runs 15 residues. DNA for the CDR3: TGTGCCAGCAGCTTACTAGACATCTCTGGAAACACCATATATTTT. It yields the protein CASSLLDISGNTIYF.

This clonotype was recorded at least ten times. V usage is TRBV7-9 and J usage is TRBJ2-4; no firm D call. Germline values: CDR1 SEHNR, CDR2 FQNEAQ (reference sequence). The CDR3 sequence is 15 residues long. V lost 0 bases, J lost 8 bases, and 14 bases lay in between. The CDR3 sequence is CASSLAISYQDIQYF. CDR3 coding DNA: TGTGCCAGCAGCTTAGCGATTTCCTACCAAGACATTCAGTACTTC.

This clonotype has more than one count but fewer than ten. The V and J genes are TRBV6-5 and TRBJ2-7; TRBD2 matches 9 bases. CDR3 size: 14 residues. Trimming cost V 7 bases and J 7 bases; bases outside gene matches: 11. From germline, CDR1 is MNHEY and CDR2 SVGAGI. The CDR3 DNA is TGTGCCAGCAAAAAGGGACTAGCTTCCCGAGAGCAGTACTTC. Residues: CASKKGLASREQYF.

This clonotype was observed many times. The chain carries TRBV6-2 or TRBV6-3 and TRBJ2-1; tentatively, D is TRBD1 (6 bases). Trimming left V 6 bases short and J 3 bases short, with 18 bases between. The CDR3 has 16 amino acids. Germline V gene sequence: CDR1 MNHEY, CDR2 SVGEGT. The DNA for the CDR3 is TGTGCCAGCAGACCGGACCGGGACACCTACTACAATGAGCAGTTCTTC. It encodes CASRPDRDTYYNEQFF.

This rearrangement joins TRBV4-3 to TRBJ1-3; D ambiguous. The CDR3 runs to 19 residues. Germline CDR1 LGHNA, CDR2 YSLEER. V shed 3 bases and J shed 0 bases, with 21 bases lying between them. CDR3 residues: CASSHRPPGTADSGNTIYF. DNA of the CDR3: TGCGCCAGCAGCCATCGCCCACCCGGCACGGCCGACTCTGGAAACACCATATATTTT.

The chain is built from TRBV5-1 and TRBJ2-1, with 11 bases that match TRBD1. The V gene end was trimmed by 4 bases and the J gene end by 3 bases; junction bases not matched to a gene: 6. The CDR3 runs 16 residues. Per germline, CDR1 SGHRS and CDR2 YFSETQ. In DNA form, the CDR3 reads TGCGCCAGCAGCCTTACCGGGACAGGGGGCTACAATGAGCAGTTCTTC. Translating it yields CASSLTGTGGYNEQFF. Full variable domain (missing parts from reference TRBV5-1 and TRBJ2-1): KAGVTQTPRYLIKTRGQQVTLSCSPISGHRSVSWYQQTPGQGLQFLFEYFSETQRNKGNFPGRFSGRQFSNSRSEMNVSTLELGDSALYLCASSLTGTGGYNEQFFGPGTRLTVL.